This TCR beta chain was captured by sequencing in a study of regulatory T cells in long-lasting Graves disease (dated by TCRdb to about 2021). Study-wide context: Patients with newly diagnosed Graves' disease had been on antithyroid drugs for under 3 months. The study was conducted in China and was registered as a clinical trial. TCR sequencing covered around 13 persistent and roughly 20 newly diagnosed Graves' disease patients, 33 samples in total. Peripheral blood TCR sequencing and RNA sequencing compared persistent Graves' disease patients with newly diagnosed Graves' disease patients.

Broad study findings and their caveats: Only the TCR beta chain was sequenced and analyzed. The small sample size was acknowledged by the authors as a limitation that may reduce accuracy. The study examined only peripheral blood because the primary lesion, thyroid tissue, could not be accessed. A larger number of public clonotypes was shared among persistent patients (about 2,700) than among newly diagnosed patients (around 880). Lower TCR Shannon entropy and fewer highly expanded clones were observed in persistent Graves' disease patients than in newly diagnosed patients, which suggested clonal expansion. TRBV28, TRBJ1-2 and TRBJ2-5 were preferentially used in persistent disease, while TRBV20-1 and TRBJ2-1 were favored in newly diagnosed disease.

Libraries were built with multiplex PCR. TCRdb records Illumina HiSeq 4000 as the sequencer. iRepertoire HTBI primers and Arm-PCR amplification of CDR3 regions were used to construct TCR beta libraries. Before sequencing, the PCR products went through gel purification. The source study handled its data this way. Gene usage analysis of CDR3 amino acid clonotypes relied on the approximately 60 TRBV and fewer than 15 TRBJ segments identified across samples. Filtered high-quality paired reads were merged into contigs using COPE and FqMerger. Contigs were aligned with BLAST to IMGT TRBV, TRBD and TRBJ reference genes, and CDR3 was defined per IMGT. Clonotypes above 0.1% frequency were classified as highly expanded clones. Shannon entropy served as the measure of repertoire diversity, while the Gini coefficient captured V-J evenness. Clonotypes shared by more than one individual were considered public. TCRdb applied fastp at Q25 and MiXCR to the public reads, then kept only in-frame beta chains. Entries are consolidated by CDR3 protein sequence, retaining the most common genes and DNA. The V and J calls shown here were made by TCRdb, not taken from the authors' results. The table for this sample lists a few hundred thousand distinct CDR3 sequences; about 13% of them were counted only once. In total, the top ten clones hold roughly 10% of the sample.

Its CDR3 holds 14 amino acids, cysteine through phenylalanine. The kept DNA is CDR3 alone, 42 bases in frame from the first base. CDR1 is given as SEHNR and CDR2 as FQNEAQ, both from the germline V gene (reference sequence). The germline V end is reduced by 2 bases and the J end by 5 bases; junction bases left unmatched: 5. This specimen's time point label, per the study, means: newly diagnosed GD, antithyroid drugs for less than 3 months. RNA was extracted from PBMCs in TRIzol for both TCR sequencing and RNA sequencing. The diagnosis of Graves' disease was made according to American Thyroid Association guidelines. Patients were recruited from an endocrinology department in Xi'an, China. From each patient, 8 to 10 milliliters of peripheral blood was collected into an EDTA anticoagulant tube. Ficoll Paque Plus density gradient separation was used to isolate PBMCs, and no further T cell sorting was performed. An Agilent 2100 Bioanalyzer and agarose gel were used to check RNA quality, while a NanoDrop 2000 measured RNA concentration.

As for this clonotype: Its antigen specificity is not known. No much larger clone exists at a distance of one base, and base qualities are not known.

These data also featured in a second study, about T cells in Graves' hyperthyroidism and ophthalmopathy. The second paper states: Stable Graves' hyperthyroidism was defined as the absence of progression to ophthalmopathy over 18 months of follow-up. Hyperthyroidism patients were newly diagnosed, had a disease duration of under 2 months, and were aged 18 to 65 years. Exclusion was applied to patients with uncontrolled infections, other autoimmune diseases, pregnancy or lactation. Diagnoses were based on clinical symptoms, serum thyroxine and TRAb, thyroid ultrasound and orbital computed tomography. The first round of RT-PCR for the TCR CDR3 was performed with the HTBI primer set and the Qiagen OneStep RT-PCR kit. Most expanded thyroid clonotypes (frequency above 0.001) were also detected in blood, suggesting blood repertoires may reflect thyroid immune responses. A model built on a 13 V-J signature distinguished ophthalmopathy from stable hyperthyroidism, reaching about 88% sensitivity and approximately 81% specificity in cross-validation and 80%/75% in testing. In validation, progression to ophthalmopathy was predicted by the model with 70.59% sensitivity and under 85% specificity, a median of roughly 6 months before onset. A discovery cohort of 95 to 100 patients, approximately 45 with Graves' ophthalmopathy and fewer than 65 with stable Graves' hyperthyroidism, was used to find distinguishing TCR V-J signatures. Prospective prediction of ophthalmopathy was tested in an independent validation cohort of 18 to 20 hyperthyroidism patients and some 17 patients who later progressed to ophthalmopathy. The 95 to 100 discovery patients were divided at random into training and test sets in a 7:3 ratio. The study also compared thyroid tissue and blood T-cell repertoires from roughly 6 Graves' hyperthyroidism patients. Following sampling, methimazole starting at 30 mg daily was given to hyperthyroidism patients, and high-dose intravenous methylprednisolone was given to ophthalmopathy patients. Libraries were constructed in a second round of multiplex PCR, after which size selection and purification were carried out. Libraries were sequenced paired-end with 100 bp reads on an Illumina HiSeq2000. SOAPnuke was used to process the raw data, throwing out any read that contained adapters or uncalled bases, had a mean Phred below 15, or lacked an exact constant-primer or identifier match. COPE v1.2.5 was used to merge high-quality paired reads, and clonotypes were defined as unique nucleotide sequences. MiTCR v1.1 was used to align clonotypes to the IMGT TRBV, TRBD and TRBJ reference segments. The analysis included only V-J combinations with a frequency above 0.0001, which together covered over 98% of the repertoires. The TCS score was defined as F50 (clonal expansion) divided by E x V (chaos), with BLOSUM62-based TCRdist calculated between CDR3 peptides within each V-J. Welch's t-statistics and random forest reduced 500 to 550 V-J features to about 13, which were used in a naive Bayes classifier (R e1071). No statistical method was used to set the sample size in advance, and investigators knew the group allocation. TCR Vbeta CDR3 sequencing of 130 to 150 peripheral blood samples (approximately 44 ophthalmopathy, approximately 80 hyperthyroidism and roughly 17 progressor patients) is reported in the paper.

The TCR sequence derives from a man under 40 with Graves disease. Donor details come from another sample of the same person, matched by shared clones. Sequencing was performed on peripheral blood mononuclear cells (PBMCs), taken at new diagnosis, from a patient treated with antithyroid drugs. The chain joins TRBV7-9 to TRBJ2-5; TRBD1 lines up with 7 middle nucleotides. The DNA reads TGTGCCAGCAGCTTAAGACAGGGAGACGAGACCCAGTACTTC. Translated, this is CASSLRQGDETQYF.